The clone carrying this TCR beta chain was recorded at least ten times. This sample is drawn from a study of Graves' ophthalmopathy and Graves' hyperthyroidism. The germline V and J ends were trimmed by 1 base and 4 bases, with 11 bases remaining between them. Germline-derived CDR1 and CDR2 are SGDLS and YYNGEE. This CDR3 region has 14 residues. Investigators amplified TCR beta CDR3 regions from RNA transcripts. First-round RT-PCR used HTBI primers; second-round multiplex PCR followed. Via MiXCR, TCRdb re-called the multiplex PCR reads, giving one row per CDR3 protein. This sample has hundreds of thousands of distinct CDR3 sequences; over 20% occur once, and the top ten carry approximately 7%.

Sequencing used peripheral blood. The V and J genes are TRBV9 and TRBJ2-5; D possibly corresponds to TRBD1 (6 bases). The sequence derives from a woman younger than 30 with stable Graves' hyperthyroidism. Some clones in this sample may be carry-over from other donors' samples. The CDR3 is CASSVTGFRETQYF. CDR3 DNA sequence: TGTGCCAGCAGCGTAACAGGGTTCCGAGAGACCCAGTACTTC.